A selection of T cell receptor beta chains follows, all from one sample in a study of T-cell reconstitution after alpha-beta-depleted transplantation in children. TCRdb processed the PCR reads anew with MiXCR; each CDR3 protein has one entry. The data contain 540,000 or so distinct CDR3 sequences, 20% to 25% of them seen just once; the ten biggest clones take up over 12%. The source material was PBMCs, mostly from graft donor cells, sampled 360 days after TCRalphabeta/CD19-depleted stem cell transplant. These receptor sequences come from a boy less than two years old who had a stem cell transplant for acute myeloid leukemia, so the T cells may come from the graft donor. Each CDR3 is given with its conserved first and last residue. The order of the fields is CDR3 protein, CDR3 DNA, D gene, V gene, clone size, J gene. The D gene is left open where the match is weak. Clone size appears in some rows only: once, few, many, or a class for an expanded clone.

CDR3 protein: CSARDPNRVGTGELFF; CDR3 DNA: TGCAGTGCTAGAGATCCTAACAGGGTTGGCACCGGGGAGCTGTTTTTT; D gene: -; V gene: TRBV20-1; clone size: many; J gene: TRBJ2-2
CDR3 protein: CASLAGGHRETQYF; CDR3 DNA: TGTGCCAGCTTAGCGGGGGGGCATAGAGAGACCCAGTACTTC; D gene: TRBD2; V gene: TRBV6-1; clone size: -; J gene: TRBJ2-5
CDR3 protein: CSATDMYNEQFF; CDR3 DNA: TGCAGTGCTACGGACATGTACAATGAGCAGTTCTTC; D gene: -; V gene: TRBV20-1; clone size: few; J gene: TRBJ2-1
CDR3 protein: CASSSSVGTPQHF; CDR3 DNA: TGTGCCAGCAGCTCATCCGTCGGGACACCCCAGCATTTT; D gene: -; V gene: TRBV7-6; clone size: -; J gene: TRBJ1-5
CDR3 protein: CSVGVGTTYDEQFF; CDR3 DNA: TGCAGCGTTGGGGTGGGGACCACCTACGATGAGCAGTTCTTC; D gene: -; V gene: TRBV29-1; clone size: -; J gene: TRBJ2-1
CDR3 protein: CASRPFSGGTDTQYF; CDR3 DNA: TGTGCCAGCAGGCCCTTTAGCGGGGGTACAGATACGCAGTATTTT; D gene: TRBD2; V gene: TRBV4-2; clone size: few; J gene: TRBJ2-3
CDR3 protein: CASTPWGQGYQPQHF; CDR3 DNA: TGTGCCAGCACCCCATGGGGACAAGGGTATCAGCCCCAGCATTTT; D gene: -; V gene: TRBV12-3/TRBV12-4; clone size: few; J gene: TRBJ1-5
CDR3 protein: CASSFQGRSPLHF; CDR3 DNA: TGTGCCAGCAGTTTCCAGGGGCGTTCACCCCTCCACTTT; D gene: -; V gene: TRBV28; clone size: few; J gene: TRBJ1-6
CDR3 protein: CASSLVLGPNYGYTF; CDR3 DNA: TGTGCCAGCAGCTTAGTACTGGGACCTAACTATGGCTACACCTTC; D gene: -; V gene: TRBV11-1; clone size: once; J gene: TRBJ1-2
CDR3 protein: CASTLWELQETQYF; CDR3 DNA: TGTGCCAGCACCTTATGGGAGTTACAAGAGACCCAGTACTTC; D gene: -; V gene: TRBV27; clone size: -; J gene: TRBJ2-5
CDR3 protein: CACSSGGGQGGSGANVLTF; CDR3 DNA: TGTGCCTGCAGTTCGGGCGGGGGACAGGGTGGCTCTGGGGCCAACGTCCTGACTTTC; D gene: TRBD1; V gene: TRBV12-3/TRBV12-4; clone size: once; J gene: TRBJ2-6
CDR3 protein: CASSPVRQGNYNEQFF; CDR3 DNA: TGTGCCAGCAGCCCAGTTAGACAGGGGAATTACAATGAGCAGTTCTTC; D gene: TRBD1; V gene: TRBV4-2; clone size: -; J gene: TRBJ2-1
CDR3 protein: CASRFGQGREAFF; CDR3 DNA: TGTGCCAGCAGGTTCGGACAGGGAAGGGAAGCTTTCTTT; D gene: TRBD1; V gene: TRBV12-3/TRBV12-4; clone size: -; J gene: TRBJ1-1
CDR3 protein: CASSLIDSNRGSYEQYF; CDR3 DNA: TGTGCCAGCAGCCTTATCGATTCAAACAGGGGCTCCTACGAGCAGTACTTC; D gene: TRBD1; V gene: TRBV11-2; clone size: few; J gene: TRBJ2-7
CDR3 protein: CSVEERTGGQETQYF; CDR3 DNA: TGCAGCGTTGAAGAGAGGACAGGGGGACAAGAGACCCAGTACTTC; D gene: TRBD1; V gene: TRBV29-1; clone size: many; J gene: TRBJ2-5
CDR3 protein: CASSQDLSNEQFF; CDR3 DNA: TGCGCCAGCAGCCAAGATCTTTCCAATGAGCAGTTCTTC; D gene: -; V gene: TRBV4-3; clone size: few; J gene: TRBJ2-1
CDR3 protein: CRRDTQYF; CDR3 DNA: TGCCGTCGGGATACGCAGTATTTT; D gene: -; V gene: TRBV25-1; clone size: many; J gene: TRBJ2-3
CDR3 protein: CSASQRTSGRVDTQYF; CDR3 DNA: TGCAGTGCTAGCCAAAGGACTAGCGGTCGAGTGGATACGCAGTATTTT; D gene: TRBD2; V gene: TRBV20-1; clone size: few; J gene: TRBJ2-3
CDR3 protein: CASFSGAWDYGYTF; CDR3 DNA: TGTGCCAGCTTCTCAGGGGCGTGGGACTATGGCTACACCTTC; D gene: -; V gene: TRBV7-2; clone size: -; J gene: TRBJ1-2
CDR3 protein: CATSRRLAGDLLNTDTQYF; CDR3 DNA: TGTGCCACCAGCAGAAGACTAGCGGGGGACCTACTAAACACAGATACGCAGTATTTT; D gene: TRBD2; V gene: TRBV15; clone size: many; J gene: TRBJ2-3
CDR3 protein: CASSFHRASNYGYTF; CDR3 DNA: TGTGCCAGCAGTTTTCACAGGGCATCTAACTATGGCTACACCTTC; D gene: -; V gene: TRBV12-3/TRBV12-4; clone size: many; J gene: TRBJ1-2
CDR3 protein: CASRVTGNYQPQHF; CDR3 DNA: TGTGCCAGCAGGGTTACAGGGAATTATCAGCCCCAGCATTTT; D gene: -; V gene: TRBV12-3/TRBV12-4; clone size: once; J gene: TRBJ1-5
CDR3 protein: CCAREPAGGSNEQFF; CDR3 DNA: TGCTGTGCTAGAGAACCAGCGGGGGGGAGTAATGAGCAGTTCTTC; D gene: TRBD2; V gene: TRBV20-1; clone size: -; J gene: TRBJ2-1
CDR3 protein: CASSLEWTSGGVITDTQYF; CDR3 DNA: TGTGCCAGCAGCTTAGAATGGACTAGCGGGGGGGTAATCACAGATACGCAGTATTTT; D gene: TRBD2; V gene: TRBV13; clone size: few; J gene: TRBJ2-3
CDR3 protein: CSARDNPGYTEAFF; CDR3 DNA: TGCAGTGCTAGAGATAACCCGGGGTACACTGAAGCTTTCTTT; D gene: -; V gene: TRBV20-1; clone size: -; J gene: TRBJ1-1
CDR3 protein: CSARDGLTGKDTQYF; CDR3 DNA: TGCAGTGCTAGAGATGGGTTGACCGGGAAAGATACGCAGTATTTT; D gene: -; V gene: TRBV20-1; clone size: many; J gene: TRBJ2-3
CDR3 protein: CATSRPRWGTGVNEQYF; CDR3 DNA: TGTGCCACCAGCAGACCGAGATGGGGGACAGGGGTCAACGAGCAGTACTTC; D gene: TRBD1; V gene: TRBV15; clone size: -; J gene: TRBJ2-7
CDR3 protein: CASSFNQGVETQYF; CDR3 DNA: TGTGCCAGCAGCTTTAATCAGGGTGTAGAGACCCAGTACTTC; D gene: -; V gene: TRBV7-6; clone size: many; J gene: TRBJ2-5
CDR3 protein: CSAREKEGTQPPLHF; CDR3 DNA: TGCAGTGCTAGAGAAAAAGAGGGAACGCAGCCACCCCTCCACTTT; D gene: -; V gene: TRBV20-1; clone size: few; J gene: TRBJ1-6
CDR3 protein: CASRPPATGENTEAFF; CDR3 DNA: TGTGCCAGCAGACCCCCGGCGACAGGGGAGAACACTGAAGCTTTCTTT; D gene: TRBD1; V gene: TRBV12-3/TRBV12-4; clone size: few; J gene: TRBJ1-1
CDR3 protein: CATSRFPSSGNTIYF; CDR3 DNA: TGTGCCACCAGCAGATTTCCGAGCTCTGGAAACACCATATATTTT; D gene: -; V gene: TRBV15; clone size: many; J gene: TRBJ1-3
CDR3 protein: CASSFAAGAYQETQYF; CDR3 DNA: TGTGCCAGCAGTTTCGCGGCGGGGGCGTACCAAGAGACCCAGTACTTC; D gene: -; V gene: TRBV12-3/TRBV12-4; clone size: few; J gene: TRBJ2-5
CDR3 protein: CSARASGQWGLTQYF; CDR3 DNA: TGCAGTGCTAGAGCCTCGGGACAGTGGGGACTTACCCAGTACTTC; D gene: -; V gene: TRBV20-1; clone size: many; J gene: TRBJ2-5
CDR3 protein: CASSFPTTGGDSPYGYTF; CDR3 DNA: TGTGCCAGCAGTTTCCCGACGACAGGGGGCGACTCCCCCTATGGCTACACCTTC; D gene: TRBD1; V gene: TRBV28; clone size: -; J gene: TRBJ1-2
CDR3 protein: CAISEDPTDNYGYTF; CDR3 DNA: TGTGCCATCAGTGAGGACCCTACAGATAACTATGGCTACACCTTC; D gene: -; V gene: TRBV10-3; clone size: few; J gene: TRBJ1-2
CDR3 protein: CASISGWLNTEAFF; CDR3 DNA: TGTGCCAGCATCTCGGGGTGGCTGAACACTGAAGCTTTCTTT; D gene: -; V gene: TRBV6-2/TRBV6-3; clone size: -; J gene: TRBJ1-1
CDR3 protein: CASGGGAYNSPLHF; CDR3 DNA: TGTGCCAGCGGAGGAGGGGCCTATAATTCACCCCTCCACTTT; D gene: -; V gene: TRBV6-1; clone size: many; J gene: TRBJ1-6
CDR3 protein: CASSRRTRGDTQYF; CDR3 DNA: TGTGCCAGCAGCCGGAGGACCCGGGGAGATACGCAGTATTTT; D gene: -; V gene: TRBV3-1; clone size: many; J gene: TRBJ2-3
CDR3 protein: CASSYDSNQPQHF; CDR3 DNA: TGTGCCAGCAGTTACGACAGCAATCAGCCCCAGCATTTT; D gene: -; V gene: TRBV6-2/TRBV6-3; clone size: -; J gene: TRBJ1-5
CDR3 protein: CANESTRDRGPGELFF; CDR3 DNA: TGCGCCAACGAATCAACCCGGGACAGGGGCCCCGGGGAGCTGTTTTTT; D gene: TRBD1; V gene: TRBV10-1; clone size: few; J gene: TRBJ2-2
CDR3 protein: CASSEGIRGTGELFF; CDR3 DNA: TGCGCCAGCAGCGAAGGGATTCGGGGCACCGGGGAGCTGTTTTTT; D gene: -; V gene: TRBV5-1; clone size: many; J gene: TRBJ2-2
CDR3 protein: CASRDSLNYGYTF; CDR3 DNA: TGTGCCAGCAGAGACAGTCTTAACTATGGCTACACCTTC; D gene: -; V gene: TRBV12-3/TRBV12-4; clone size: -; J gene: TRBJ1-2
CDR3 protein: CASSRGGTQETQYF; CDR3 DNA: TGCGCCAGCAGTAGAGGGGGTACGCAAGAGACCCAGTACTTC; D gene: -; V gene: TRBV7-2; clone size: many; J gene: TRBJ2-5
CDR3 protein: CSVGGGGATYEQYF; CDR3 DNA: TGCAGCGTTGGTGGAGGGGGCGCCACTTACGAGCAGTACTTC; D gene: -; V gene: TRBV29-1; clone size: many; J gene: TRBJ2-7
CDR3 protein: CASSRRGLAKETQYF; CDR3 DNA: TGTGCCAGCAGTCGAAGGGGACTAGCAAAAGAGACCCAGTACTTC; D gene: TRBD2; V gene: TRBV12-3/TRBV12-4; clone size: few; J gene: TRBJ2-5
CDR3 protein: CSVLADLYNEQFF; CDR3 DNA: TGCAGCGTTCTAGCCGACCTTTACAATGAGCAGTTCTTC; D gene: -; V gene: TRBV29-1; clone size: few; J gene: TRBJ2-1
CDR3 protein: CASRSREGRPYEQYF; CDR3 DNA: TGTGCCAGCAGGTCCAGGGAGGGTCGGCCCTACGAGCAGTACTTC; D gene: TRBD2; V gene: TRBV11-3; clone size: -; J gene: TRBJ2-7
CDR3 protein: CASSLSRGQRSNQPQHF; CDR3 DNA: TGTGCCAGCAGTTTATCCCGGGGCCAGCGAAGCAATCAGCCCCAGCATTTT; D gene: -; V gene: TRBV28; clone size: many; J gene: TRBJ1-5
CDR3 protein: CASSLGAGKVAEAFF; CDR3 DNA: TGCGCCAGCAGCTTGGGGGCAGGGAAGGTTGCTGAAGCTTTCTTT; D gene: -; V gene: TRBV5-1; clone size: -; J gene: TRBJ1-1
CDR3 protein: CASSQGYGDPYEQYF; CDR3 DNA: TGCGCCAGCAGCCAAGGATACGGGGACCCCTACGAGCAGTACTTC; D gene: -; V gene: TRBV4-3; clone size: many; J gene: TRBJ2-7
CDR3 protein: CASSFRHGSNQPQHF; CDR3 DNA: TGTGCCAGCAGTTTCAGACATGGTAGCAATCAGCCCCAGCATTTT; D gene: -; V gene: TRBV6-5; clone size: few; J gene: TRBJ1-5
CDR3 protein: CSARTGGTKTQYF; CDR3 DNA: TGCAGTGCTAGGACGGGGGGAACGAAGACCCAGTACTTC; D gene: TRBD2; V gene: TRBV20-1; clone size: many; J gene: TRBJ2-5
CDR3 protein: CASSAPRGPYEQYF; CDR3 DNA: TGTGCCAGCAGTGCCCCCAGGGGACCCTACGAGCAGTACTTC; D gene: -; V gene: TRBV6-1; clone size: -; J gene: TRBJ2-7
CDR3 protein: CSGRGQGNSPLHF; CDR3 DNA: TGCAGCGGGCGGGGACAGGGTAATTCACCCCTCCACTTT; D gene: TRBD1; V gene: TRBV29-1; clone size: many; J gene: TRBJ1-6